The clone carrying this TCR beta chain was recorded a few times. Its antigen is as yet unknown. According to the study, genomic DNA was the template for TCR beta VDJ and CDR3 profiling. MiXCR was run by TCRdb on the reads, yielding one entry per CDR3 protein. The sample lists hundreds of thousands of distinct CDR3 sequences; approximately 33% were seen once. This specimen comes from a study of CD8+CD57+ T cells in acquired aplastic anemia. Turning to the study itself: Isolated CD4+ and CD8+ cells, once sorted, yielded DNA averaging around 3.1 ug. Notes on the study in general: A significant difference in CD8+ Simpson's diversity between patients and controls was not found. Patients and controls shared 25 to 30 CD8+ CDR3 sequences.

Patients picked for sequencing had shown CD8+CD57+ cell expansion detected by flow cytometry. There were no patients without severe acquired aplastic anemia. V lost 1 base to trimming and J lost 1 base; unmatched junction nucleotides: 5. This CDR3 is 16 amino acids long. The germline V gene has CDR1 DFQATT and CDR2 SNEGSKA (reference sequence). The sequenced sample was sorted CD4+, CD8+, or CD8+CD57+ T cells (not recorded which) from PBMCs. The TCR was taken from a human donor with aplastic anemia. The gene calls are TRBV20-1 and TRBJ2-2; 8 bases are a match to TRBD2. CDR3 nucleotides: TGCAGTGCTAGAGGCGAGCGGGGGCGGAACACCGGGGAGCTGTTTTTT. Protein sequence: CSARGERGRNTGELFF.